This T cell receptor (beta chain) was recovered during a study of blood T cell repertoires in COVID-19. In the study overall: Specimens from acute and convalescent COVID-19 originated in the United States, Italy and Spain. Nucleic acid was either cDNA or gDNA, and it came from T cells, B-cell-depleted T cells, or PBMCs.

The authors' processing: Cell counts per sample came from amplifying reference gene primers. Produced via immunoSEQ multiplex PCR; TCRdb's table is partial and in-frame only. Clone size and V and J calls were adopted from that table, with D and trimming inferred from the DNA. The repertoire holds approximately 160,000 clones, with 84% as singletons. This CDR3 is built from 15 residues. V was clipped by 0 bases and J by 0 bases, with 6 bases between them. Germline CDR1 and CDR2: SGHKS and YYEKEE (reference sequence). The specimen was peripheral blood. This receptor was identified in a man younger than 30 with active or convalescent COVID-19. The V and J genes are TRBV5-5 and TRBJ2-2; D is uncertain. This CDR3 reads CASSLDSPNTGELFF. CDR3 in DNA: TGTGCCAGCAGCTTGGACAGCCCGAACACCGGGGAGCTGTTTTTT.